The rows below give T cell receptor beta chains drawn from one sample of a study of T cell responses to AZD1222 COVID-19 vaccine. TCRdb keeps only in-frame clones here, not all; method: immunoSEQ multiplex PCR. The table lists fewer than 6,000 clones, 89% of them singletons. This sample comprised peripheral blood, obtained 28 days after the second AZD1222 dose. The receptors were gathered from an adult who received the AZD1222 COVID-19 vaccine. CDR3s include the opening cysteine and the closing phenylalanine or tryptophan. A D gene is named only where the DNA matches it firmly. Only part of the rows carry a size: once, few, many, or a class if the clone is expanded.

j_call clone_size v_call d_call cdr3_nt cdr3_aa
TRBJ2-1 NA TRBV3-1/TRBV3-2 TRBD2 TGTGCCAGCAGCCATTGGACTAGCGGGAGGGGTCACAATGAGCAGTTCTTC CASSHWTSGRGHNEQFF
TRBJ1-4 NA TRBV5-1 NA TGCGCCAGCAGCCCCCGGGGAGGGGGAACTAATGAAAAACTGTTTTTT CASSPRGGGTNEKLFF
TRBJ2-7 NA TRBV6-5 NA TGTGCCAGCAGTTACTCGACAGGCAGCCAGTCCTACGAGCAGTACTTC CASSYSTGSQSYEQYF
TRBJ1-1 NA TRBV25-1 NA TGTGCCAGCAGTGGGTGGTCCGGAGCTTTCTTT CASSGWSGAFF
TRBJ2-1 NA TRBV29-1 TRBD1 TGCAGCGTTGAAGTGGACAGGCCGAGCTCCTACAATGAGCAGTTCTTC CSVEVDRPSSYNEQFF
TRBJ1-6 once TRBV7-6 TRBD1 TGTGCCAGCAGCGCCTATAGGACAGGGCGTAATTCACCCCTCCACTTT CASSAYRTGRNSPLHF
TRBJ1-2 once TRBV19 NA TGTGCCAGTAGTGACAGTAACTATGGCTACACCTTC CASSDSNYGYTF
TRBJ2-7 NA TRBV30 TRBD1 TGTGCCTGGACCAGTGGACAGGGAAGTTACGAGCAGTACTTC CAWTSGQGSYEQYF
TRBJ1-6 NA TRBV6-1 NA TGTGCCAGCAGTGAGGAGAGGGGAACACCCCTCCACTTT CASSEERGTPLHF
TRBJ1-1 once TRBV7-9 NA TGTGCCAGCAGCCCCCGACAGGTGAGAAACACTGAAGCTTTCTTT CASSPRQVRNTEAFF
TRBJ1-3 NA TRBV15 TRBD1 TGTGCCACCAGCAGAGGAGAGGGACAGGGAAACACCATATATTTT CATSRGEGQGNTIYF
TRBJ2-3 NA TRBV6-2/TRBV6-3 TRBD2 TGTGCCAGCAGTGGGCGGGAGGGCCTAACAGATACGCAGTATTTT CASSGREGLTDTQYF
TRBJ1-2 NA TRBV6-5 NA TGTGCCAGCAGAGACCAAGGTCTAGGGGAGGATGGCTACACCTTC CASRDQGLGEDGYTF
TRBJ2-5 NA TRBV11-2 NA TGTGCCAGCAGCCACCAGACTGGTTTACAAGAGACCCAGTACTTC CASSHQTGLQETQYF
TRBJ2-7 once TRBV7-9 TRBD1 TGTGCCAGCAGCTTTCGGGACAGCCCCTACGAGCAGTACTTC CASSFRDSPYEQYF
TRBJ2-1 NA TRBV24-1 NA TGTGCCACCAGTGATTTTGGCGGGGCCTCGGCCAATGAGCAGTTCTTC CATSDFGGASANEQFF
TRBJ2-6 NA TRBV3-1/TRBV3-2 NA TGTGCCAGCAGCCTCGCCGTCTCTGGGGCCAACGTCCTGACTTTC CASSLAVSGANVLTF
TRBJ1-6 NA TRBV2 NA TGTGCCAGCAGTCGCAGGTCAGGTGGTAATTCACCCCTCCACTTT CASSRRSGGNSPLHF
TRBJ2-7 NA TRBV5-6 TRBD1 TGTGCCAGCAGCCCAGCTCGGTGGACAGGGGGCCGCGAGCAGTACTTC CASSPARWTGGREQYF
TRBJ1-1 NA TRBV15 NA TGTGCCACCGCCTCGGGAGGGCTCTACACTGAAGCTTTCTTT CATASGGLYTEAFF
TRBJ2-3 NA TRBV29-1 NA TGCAGCGTGAGTGGCGGACCCACAGATACGCAGTATTTT CSVSGGPTDTQYF
TRBJ1-1 NA TRBV28 NA TGTGCCAGCAGTTTAGTAGGGGGGAACACTGAAGCTTTCTTT CASSLVGGNTEAFF
TRBJ2-5 NA TRBV2 TRBD1 TGTGCCAGCAGTTCCCCGGGACAGGGGATCGAGACCCAGTACTTC CASSSPGQGIETQYF